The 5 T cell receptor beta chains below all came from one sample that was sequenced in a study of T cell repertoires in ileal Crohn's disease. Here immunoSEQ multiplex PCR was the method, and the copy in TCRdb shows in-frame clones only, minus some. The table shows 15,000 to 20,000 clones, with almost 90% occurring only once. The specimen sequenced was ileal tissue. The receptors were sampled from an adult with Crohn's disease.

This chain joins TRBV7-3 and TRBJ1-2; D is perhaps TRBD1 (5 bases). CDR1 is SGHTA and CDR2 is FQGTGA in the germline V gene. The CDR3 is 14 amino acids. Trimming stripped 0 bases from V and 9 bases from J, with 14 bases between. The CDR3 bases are TGTGCCAGCAGCTTAACCCCATGGGGCGGAAGCTACACCTTC. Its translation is CASSLTPWGGSYTF.

The CDR3 loop is CASSPGLAGFSSYEQYF. CDR3 coding DNA: TGTGCCAGCAGCCCGGGACTAGCGGGGTTTAGCTCCTACGAGCAGTACTTC. The V gene is TRBV27, the J gene TRBJ2-5; 13 bases are shared with TRBD2. The end of the DNA aligns better with TRBJ2-7, so the J call may be wrong. CDR1 is MNHEY, CDR2 SMNVEV, per germline (reference sequence). The CDR3 is 17 residues long.

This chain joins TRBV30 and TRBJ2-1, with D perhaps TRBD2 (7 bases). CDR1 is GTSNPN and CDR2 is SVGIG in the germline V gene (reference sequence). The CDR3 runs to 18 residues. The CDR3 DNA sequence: TGTGCTGGAAAAGGGGGACTAACACCCCTCCAAAGCTACAATGAGCAGTTCTTC. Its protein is CAGKGGLTPLQSYNEQFF.

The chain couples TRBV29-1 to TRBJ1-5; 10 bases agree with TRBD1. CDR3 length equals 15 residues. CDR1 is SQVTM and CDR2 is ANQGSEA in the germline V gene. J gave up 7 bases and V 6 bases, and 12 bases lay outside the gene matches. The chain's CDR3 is CSVGGTGARNQPQHF. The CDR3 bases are TGCAGCGTCGGCGGGACAGGGGCCCGGAACCAGCCCCAGCATTTT.

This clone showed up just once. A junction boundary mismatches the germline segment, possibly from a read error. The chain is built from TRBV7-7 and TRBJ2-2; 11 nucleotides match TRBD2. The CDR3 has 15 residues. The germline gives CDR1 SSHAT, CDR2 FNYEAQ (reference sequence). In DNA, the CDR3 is TGTGCTAGCAGCTTAGCGGGAGGGGTGACCGGGGAGCTGTTTTTT. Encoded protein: CASSLAGGVTGELFF.